This T cell receptor beta chain was identified in a study of vaccination and CD4 T cells after COVID-19. On the study more broadly: Investigators drew the post-COVID samples a median roughly 98 days after diagnosis, with a range of 35 to 161. Overlapping spike peptides of SARS-CoV-2, HCoV-NL63, HCoV-OC43 and HCoV-229E stimulated the cells. Study-wide results and limits: Convalescent patients showed a median around 90% of reactive clones that were seen only post-vaccination.

The treatment was: approximately 9-day PBMC culture with coronavirus spike peptide pools or control peptides (ViraFEST assay). This CDR3 comprises 15 residues. Germline CDR1 and CDR2: MDHEN and SYDVKM. J was trimmed by 6 bases and V by 2 bases; bases with no gene match: 4. Once obtained from cultured CD4+ T cells, the DNA was sequenced using the Oncomine TCR Beta short-read assay. Investigators isolated genomic DNA from cultured CD4+ T cells. TCRdb fed the PCR reads into MiXCR, producing one record per CDR3 protein. The repertoire holds about 10,000 distinct CDR3 sequences, with approximately 60% as singletons. On this clonotype itself: Its antigen is unidentified.

This chain joins TRBV28 and TRBJ2-1; 10 positions agree with TRBD2. Material: CD4+ T cells from blood, cultured in vitro. The receptor comes from a human donor who had recovered from COVID-19. In DNA, the CDR3 is TGTGCCAGCAGTTTAGGGCTAGCGGGGGCCAATGAGCAGTTCTTC. Protein product: CASSLGLAGANEQFF.